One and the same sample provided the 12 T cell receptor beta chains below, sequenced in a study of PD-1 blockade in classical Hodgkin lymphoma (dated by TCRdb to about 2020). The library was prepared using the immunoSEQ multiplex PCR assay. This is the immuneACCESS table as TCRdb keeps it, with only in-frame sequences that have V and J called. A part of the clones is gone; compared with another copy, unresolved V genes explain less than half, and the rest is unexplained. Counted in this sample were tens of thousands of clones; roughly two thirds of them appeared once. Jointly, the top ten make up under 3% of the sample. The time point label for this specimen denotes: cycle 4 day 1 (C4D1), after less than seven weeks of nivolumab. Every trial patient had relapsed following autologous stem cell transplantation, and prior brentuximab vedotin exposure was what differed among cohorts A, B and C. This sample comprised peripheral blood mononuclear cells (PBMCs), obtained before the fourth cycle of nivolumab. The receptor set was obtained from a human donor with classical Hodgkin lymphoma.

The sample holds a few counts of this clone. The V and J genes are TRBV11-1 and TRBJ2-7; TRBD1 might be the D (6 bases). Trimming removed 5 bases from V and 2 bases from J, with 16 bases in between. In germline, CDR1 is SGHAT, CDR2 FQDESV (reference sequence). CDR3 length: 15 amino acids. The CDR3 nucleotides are TGTGCCAGCAGCGGTCGACAGGACAGCACCTACGAGCAGTACTTC. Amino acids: CASSGRQDSTYEQYF. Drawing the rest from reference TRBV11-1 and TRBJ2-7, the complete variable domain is EAEVAQSPRYKITEKSQAVAFWCDPISGHATLYWYRQILGQGPELLVQFQDESVVDDSQLPKDRFSAERLKGVDSTLKIQPAELGDSAMYLCASSGRQDSTYEQYFGPGTRLTVT.

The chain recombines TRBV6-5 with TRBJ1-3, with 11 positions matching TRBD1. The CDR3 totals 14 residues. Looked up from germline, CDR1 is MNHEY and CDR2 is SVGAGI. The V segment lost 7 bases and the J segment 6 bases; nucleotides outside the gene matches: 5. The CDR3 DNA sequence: TGTGCCAGCACCCAGGACAGGGGGCAAAACACCATATATTTT. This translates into CASTQDRGQNTIYF.

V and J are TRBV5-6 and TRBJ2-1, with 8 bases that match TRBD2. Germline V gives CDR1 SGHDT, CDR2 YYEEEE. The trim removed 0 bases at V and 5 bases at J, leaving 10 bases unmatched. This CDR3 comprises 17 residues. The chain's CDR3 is CASSLGIWRGAHNEQFF. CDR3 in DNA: TGTGCCAGCAGCTTGGGCATTTGGCGGGGGGCACACAATGAGCAGTTCTTC.

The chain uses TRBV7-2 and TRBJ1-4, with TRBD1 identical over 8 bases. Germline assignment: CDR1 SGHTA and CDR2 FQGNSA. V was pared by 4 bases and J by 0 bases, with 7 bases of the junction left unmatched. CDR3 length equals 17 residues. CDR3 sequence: CASSSRPGQATNEKLFF. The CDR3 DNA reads TGTGCCAGCAGCTCCCGACCGGGACAGGCAACTAATGAAAAACTGTTTTTT.

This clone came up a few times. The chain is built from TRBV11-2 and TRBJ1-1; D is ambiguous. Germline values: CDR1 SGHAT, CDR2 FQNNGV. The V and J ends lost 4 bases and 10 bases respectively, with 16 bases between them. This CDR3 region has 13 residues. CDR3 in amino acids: CASSSPEVVGAFF. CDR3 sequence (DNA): TGTGCCAGCAGCTCCCCCGAGGTGGTCGGAGCTTTCTTT.

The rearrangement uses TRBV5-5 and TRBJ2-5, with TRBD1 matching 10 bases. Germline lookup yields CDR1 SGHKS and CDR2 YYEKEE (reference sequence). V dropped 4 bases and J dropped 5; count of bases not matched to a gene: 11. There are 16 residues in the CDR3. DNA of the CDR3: TGTGCCAGCAGCCCTAGGACAGGGGGAGCCGGGGAGACCCAGTACTTC. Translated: CASSPRTGGAGETQYF.

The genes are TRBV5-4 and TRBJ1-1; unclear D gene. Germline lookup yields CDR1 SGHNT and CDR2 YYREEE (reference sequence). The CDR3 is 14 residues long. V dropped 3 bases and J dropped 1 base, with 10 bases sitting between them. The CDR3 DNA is TGTGCCAGCAGCTCCCCTGCGGGGAACACTGAAGCTTTCTTT. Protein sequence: CASSSPAGNTEAFF.

The CDR3: CASSRQFELFF. The CDR3 DNA reads TGTGCCAGTAGTCGGCAGTTTGAGCTGTTTTTT. The rearrangement links TRBV19 to TRBJ2-2; unclear D gene. The CDR3 is 11 amino acids. Germline V gives CDR1 LNHDA, CDR2 SQIVND (reference sequence). Trimming took 5 bases from V and 11 from J, leaving 9 bases between them. Full variable domain (missing parts from reference TRBV19 and TRBJ2-2): DGGITQSPKYLFRKEGQNVTLSCEQNLNHDAMYWYRQDPGQGLRLIYYSQIVNDFQKGDIAEGYSVSREKKESFPLTVTSAQKNPTAFYLCASSRQFELFFGEGSRLTVL.

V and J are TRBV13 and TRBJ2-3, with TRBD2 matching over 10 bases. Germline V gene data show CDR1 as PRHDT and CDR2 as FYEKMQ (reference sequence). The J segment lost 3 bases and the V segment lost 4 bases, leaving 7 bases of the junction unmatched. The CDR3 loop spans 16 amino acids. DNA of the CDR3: TGTGCCAGCAGCTCTGCCGGGACTAGCGTTACAGATACGCAGTATTTT. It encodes CASSSAGTSVTDTQYF.

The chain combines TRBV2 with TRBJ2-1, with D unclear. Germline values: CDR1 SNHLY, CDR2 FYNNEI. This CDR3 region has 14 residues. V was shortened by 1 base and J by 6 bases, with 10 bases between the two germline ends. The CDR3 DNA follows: TGTGCCAGCAGTGAAGGACTGCAGAGCAATGAGCAGTTCTTC. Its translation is CASSEGLQSNEQFF. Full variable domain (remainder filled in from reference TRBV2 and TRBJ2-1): EPEVTQTPSHQVTQMGQEVILRCVPISNHLYFYWYRQILGQKVEFLVSFYNNEISEKSEIFDDQFSVERPDGSNFTLKIRSTKLEDSAMYFCASSEGLQSNEQFFGPGTRLTVL.

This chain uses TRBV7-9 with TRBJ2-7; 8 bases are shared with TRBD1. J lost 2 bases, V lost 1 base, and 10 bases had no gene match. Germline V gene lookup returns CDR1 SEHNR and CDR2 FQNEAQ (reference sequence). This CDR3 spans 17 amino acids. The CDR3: CASSLGGTGLPTYEQYF. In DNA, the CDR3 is TGTGCCAGCAGCTTAGGTGGGACAGGACTACCCACCTACGAGCAGTACTTC.

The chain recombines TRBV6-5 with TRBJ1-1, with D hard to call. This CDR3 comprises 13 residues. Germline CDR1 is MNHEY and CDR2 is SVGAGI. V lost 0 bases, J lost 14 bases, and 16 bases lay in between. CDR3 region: CASSYSSNGGGFF. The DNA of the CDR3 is TGTGCCAGCAGTTACTCGAGTAACGGTGGCGGATTCTTT.